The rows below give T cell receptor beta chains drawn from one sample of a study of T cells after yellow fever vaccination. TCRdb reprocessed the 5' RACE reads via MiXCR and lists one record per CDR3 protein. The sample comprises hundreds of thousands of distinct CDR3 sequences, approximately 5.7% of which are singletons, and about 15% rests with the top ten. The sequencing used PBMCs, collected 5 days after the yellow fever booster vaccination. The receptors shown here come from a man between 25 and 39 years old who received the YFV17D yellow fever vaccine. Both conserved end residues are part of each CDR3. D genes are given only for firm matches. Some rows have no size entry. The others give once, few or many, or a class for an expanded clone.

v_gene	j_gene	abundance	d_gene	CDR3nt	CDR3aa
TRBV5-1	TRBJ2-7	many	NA	TGCGCCAGCCGACGGGACATCTACGAGCAGTACTTC	CASRRDIYEQYF
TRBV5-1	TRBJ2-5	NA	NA	TGCGCCAGCAGCTTGGACAGTGTCCAGTACTTC	CASSLDSVQYF
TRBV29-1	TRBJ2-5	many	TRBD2	TGCAGCGTTGAAGTATTGCTAGCGGGAGTTTTTCTAGGAGAGACCCAGTACTTC	CSVEVLLAGVFLGETQYF
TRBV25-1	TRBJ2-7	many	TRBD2	TGTGCCAGCAGTGAGAGCGGGGGCTACGAGCAGTACTTC	CASSESGGYEQYF
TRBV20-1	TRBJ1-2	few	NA	TGCCTCCCCGCGGAGGGATATGGCTACACCTTC	CLPAEGYGYTF
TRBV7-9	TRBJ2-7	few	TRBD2	TGTGCCAGCAGCCAAGGACTAGCGGGAGCTCGCGAGCAGTACTTC	CASSQGLAGAREQYF
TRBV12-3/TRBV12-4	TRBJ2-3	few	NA	TGTGCCAGTGGAAACACAGATACGCAGTATTTT	CASGNTDTQYF
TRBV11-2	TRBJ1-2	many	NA	TGTGCCAGCAGCGATAGGGACACCTATGGCTACACCTTC	CASSDRDTYGYTF
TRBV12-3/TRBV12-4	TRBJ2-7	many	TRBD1	TGTGCCAGCAGTCCGGACAGGGTTGCCTACGAGCAGTACTTC	CASSPDRVAYEQYF
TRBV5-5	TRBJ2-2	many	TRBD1	TGTGCCAGCAGCCCGGCGCAGGGGGAACGCGGGGAGCTGTTTTTT	CASSPAQGERGELFF
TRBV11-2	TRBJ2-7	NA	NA	TGTGCCAGCAGACAGATGGGGGGGGCCCCCTCCTACGAGCAGTACTTC	CASRQMGGAPSYEQYF
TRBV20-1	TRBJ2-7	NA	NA	TGCAGTGCTAGAGATAGGCGGGTATACTCCTACGAGCAGTACTTC	CSARDRRVYSYEQYF
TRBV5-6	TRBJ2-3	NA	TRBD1	TGTGCCAGCAGCTTCGGGACAGGGGCTGATACGCAGTATTTT	CASSFGTGADTQYF
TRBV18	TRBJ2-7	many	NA	TGTGCCAGCTCCCGCCCGGGCAGCTCCTACGAGCAGTACTTC	CASSRPGSSYEQYF
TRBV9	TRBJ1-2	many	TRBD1	TGTGCCAGCAGCCCAGACCCCCACAGGGGGGAATATGGCTACACCTTC	CASSPDPHRGEYGYTF
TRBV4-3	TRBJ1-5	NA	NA	TGCGCCAGCAGCCAAGAACAGGGCGTGCGACAGCCCCAGCATTTT	CASSQEQGVRQPQHF
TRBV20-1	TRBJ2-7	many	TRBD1	TGCAGTGCTGGCGGGACAGGGAACTACGAGCAGTACTTC	CSAGGTGNYEQYF
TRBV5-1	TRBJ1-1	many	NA	TGCGCCAGCAGCTTGAGCCGGCATACTGAAGCTTTCTTT	CASSLSRHTEAFF
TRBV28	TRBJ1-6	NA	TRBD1	TGTGCCATCCTAGAAAACAAGCCGGGACAGAGAAATTCACCCCTCCACTTT	CAILENKPGQRNSPLHF
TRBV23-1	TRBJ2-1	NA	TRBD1	TGCGCCAGCAGTCAATCGCTTGGGGGACAGGAGAGCGAGCTCAGCTCCTACAATGAGCAGTTCTTC	CASSQSLGGQESELSSYNEQFF
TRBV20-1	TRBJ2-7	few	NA	TGCAGTGCTAGAGTAAGCGGAACTTACGAGCAGTACTTC	CSARVSGTYEQYF
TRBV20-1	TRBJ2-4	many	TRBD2	TGCAGTGCTAGAGGGGCGGGAGGAACAAACATTCAGTACTTC	CSARGAGGTNIQYF
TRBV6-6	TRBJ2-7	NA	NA	TGTGCCAGCACCCAAGGTGCCGAGCAGTACTTC	CASTQGAEQYF
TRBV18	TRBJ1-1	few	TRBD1	TGTGCCAGCTCATCCGCATCCGGGACAGGGACCGAAGCTTTCTTT	CASSSASGTGTEAFF
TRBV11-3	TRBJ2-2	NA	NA	TGTGCCAGCAGTGACAGGACCACCGGGGAGCTGTTTTTT	CASSDRTTGELFF
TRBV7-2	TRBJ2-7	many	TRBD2	TGTGCCAGCAGCTTTACCGGGACTAGCGAAAATGAGCAGTACTTC	CASSFTGTSENEQYF
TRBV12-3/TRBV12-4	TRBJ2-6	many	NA	TGTGCCAGCAGCCACAGGGCACCCAACGTCCTGACTTTC	CASSHRAPNVLTF
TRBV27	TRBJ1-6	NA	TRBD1	TGTGCCAGCCAACTGCGTGACAGGGGGAATTCACCCCTCCACTTT	CASQLRDRGNSPLHF
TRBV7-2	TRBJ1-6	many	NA	TGTGCCAGCAGCTTGTTGGAAGGAAGGAATTCACCCCTCCACTTT	CASSLLEGRNSPLHF
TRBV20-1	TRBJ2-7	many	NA	TGCAGTGCCGGGAGCTCCTACGAGCAGTACTTC	CSAGSSYEQYF
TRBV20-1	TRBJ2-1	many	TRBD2	TGCAGTGCTAGAGCAGCCGGGACTAGCGGGAGGGCAAATGAGCAGTTCTTC	CSARAAGTSGRANEQFF
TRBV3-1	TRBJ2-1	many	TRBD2	TGTGCCAGCAGCCAAGAACGTCTAGCGGGAGCTGAGCAGTTCTTC	CASSQERLAGAEQFF
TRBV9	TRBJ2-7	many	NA	TGTGCCAGCAGCGTAGGGCAGCAGTACTTC	CASSVGQQYF
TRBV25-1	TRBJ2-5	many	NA	TGTGCCAGCAGTGATTTGGCGTCTTCCCCCCAAGAGACCCAGTACTTC	CASSDLASSPQETQYF
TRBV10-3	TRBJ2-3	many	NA	TGTGCCATCAAGGGAGGTCAATCCTATGGCACAGATACGCAGTATTTT	CAIKGGQSYGTDTQYF